This entry lists 7 T cell receptor beta chains sequenced from one sample in a study of cytomegalovirus exposure and HLA in healthy donors. Assay: immunoSEQ multiplex PCR; the TCRdb copy retains only in-frame clones and omits some. The table shows tens of thousands of clones, with 90% to 95% occurring only once. The sample comprised PBMCs. The receptors were gathered from a woman between 18 and 29 years old in good health and CMV-seronegative.

The V and J genes are TRBV29-1 and TRBJ1-3; D is uncertain. The V end lost 6 bases, the J end lost 5 bases, and 11 bases lay between the germline ends. CDR1 and CDR2 (germline): SQVTM, ANQGSEA. The CDR3 is 12 amino acids. The CDR3 sequence is CSVREARNTIYF. DNA for the CDR3: TGCAGCGTCCGGGAAGCCCGAAACACCATATATTTT. Full variable domain (outside the CDR3, taken from reference TRBV29-1 and TRBJ1-3): SAVISQKPSRDICQRGTSLTIQCQVDSQVTMMFWYRQQPGQSLTLIATANQGSEATYESGFVIDKFPISRPNLTFSTLTVSNMSPEDSSIYLCSVREARNTIYFGEGSWLTVV.

This rearrangement joins TRBV19 to TRBJ2-2, with 10 bases identical to TRBD2. After removal of 3 bases from V and 7 bases from J, the junction contained 5 bases not matched to a gene. Germline V gene sequence: CDR1 LNHDA, CDR2 SQIVND (reference sequence). This CDR3 spans 15 amino acids. Here the CDR3 reads CASSMAAGGLGELFF. The CDR3 nucleotides read TGTGCCAGTAGTATGGCAGCGGGGGGGCTCGGGGAGCTGTTTTTT.

The chain combines TRBV6-4 with TRBJ2-2, with 8 bases matching TRBD2. There are 16 residues in the CDR3. V was clipped by 0 bases and J by 3 bases; unmatched bases: 3. Germline assignment: CDR1 MRHNA and CDR2 SNTAGT. CDR3 in DNA: TGTGCCAGCAGTGACTCTGGTAGCGGGGACACCGGGGAGCTGTTTTTT. This translates into CASSDSGSGDTGELFF.

V and J are TRBV19 and TRBJ2-5; 7 nucleotides agree with TRBD2. From germline, CDR1 is LNHDA and CDR2 SQIVND (reference sequence). The CDR3 has 14 amino acids. Trimming took 5 bases from V and 3 from J; bases not matched to a gene: 6. The CDR3 nucleotides read TGTGCCAGTAGTGGACGCGGGGGAGAAGAGACCCAGTACTTC. Its protein product is CASSGRGGEETQYF.

This chain links TRBV5-1 with TRBJ1-5, with TRBD1 as a possible D gene (6 bases). V was clipped by 2 bases and J by 2 bases, with 14 bases between them. CDR3 length: 16 residues. The V gene's germline CDR1 is SGHRS and CDR2 YFSETQ. CDR3 sequence reads: CASSLEGVNGNQPQHF. The CDR3 nucleotides read TGCGCCAGCAGCTTAGAGGGGGTAAACGGCAATCAGCCCCAGCATTTT.

This rearrangement joins TRBV5-1 to TRBJ1-4; no clear D. Germline loops: CDR1 SGHRS, CDR2 YFSETQ. CDR3 size: 15 residues. The germline V and J ends were trimmed by 3 bases and 4 bases, with 13 bases remaining between them. CDR3 coding DNA: TGCGCCAGCAGCTCGAGGACTGTGGGTAATGAAAAACTGTTTTTT. Protein sequence: CASSSRTVGNEKLFF.

This rearrangement joins TRBV6-6 to TRBJ2-6; no reliable D call. Trimming left V 11 bases short and J 0 bases short, with 11 bases between. CDR1 is MNHNY, CDR2 SVGAGI, per germline (reference sequence). The CDR3 consists of 14 residues. CDR3 region: CAGSGRSGANVLTF. The CDR3 DNA follows: TGTGCCGGATCAGGCCGCTCTGGGGCCAACGTCCTGACTTTC.